A selection of T cell receptor beta chains follows, all from one sample in a study of cytomegalovirus exposure and HLA in healthy donors. Using immunoSEQ multiplex PCR, the repertoire was profiled, and TCRdb retains in-frame clones only, with some absent. This sample yields 150,000 or so clones, of which 72% are seen a single time; 2% to 2.5% belongs to the top ten. The sequenced material came from PBMCs. These receptors were taken from a human donor in good health. Each CDR3 is given with its conserved first and last residue. Each record gives: clone size, J gene, V gene, CDR3 protein. Not all rows give a size; the values are once, few, many and, for expanded clones, a class.

clone_size: .; j_call: TRBJ2-7; v_call: TRBV10-2; cdr3_aa: CASSPSGRGYEQYF
clone_size: .; j_call: TRBJ2-7; v_call: TRBV6-6; cdr3_aa: CASRPQSGQAYEQYF
clone_size: .; j_call: TRBJ1-6; v_call: TRBV4-2; cdr3_aa: CASSLREGTGVTNSPLHF
clone_size: .; j_call: TRBJ1-3; v_call: TRBV9; cdr3_aa: CASSPNSGNTIYF
clone_size: few; j_call: TRBJ2-1; v_call: TRBV9; cdr3_aa: CASTSPAGGLSDEQFF
clone_size: .; j_call: TRBJ2-1; v_call: TRBV7-3; cdr3_aa: CASSQGLAGGGGDNEQFF
clone_size: .; j_call: TRBJ2-2; v_call: TRBV6-5; cdr3_aa: CASSPTGIPGELFF
clone_size: once; j_call: TRBJ2-7; v_call: TRBV27; cdr3_aa: CACRGAYEQYF
clone_size: .; j_call: TRBJ1-1; v_call: TRBV27; cdr3_aa: CASTSPRREAFF
clone_size: .; j_call: TRBJ1-2; v_call: TRBV5-8; cdr3_aa: CASSLGTAGGAPDYGYTF
clone_size: .; j_call: TRBJ2-7; v_call: TRBV7-2; cdr3_aa: CASSLSMTGGDEQYF
clone_size: few; j_call: TRBJ2-4; v_call: TRBV4-1; cdr3_aa: CASSQLLAALKNIQYF
clone_size: .; j_call: TRBJ2-7; v_call: TRBV5-1; cdr3_aa: CASSPNRVAYEQYF
clone_size: .; j_call: TRBJ1-3; v_call: TRBV11-2; cdr3_aa: CASSSRGGSDFSGNTIYF
clone_size: .; j_call: TRBJ1-2; v_call: TRBV4-1; cdr3_aa: CASSLSRTGFGDGYTF
clone_size: .; j_call: TRBJ2-5; v_call: TRBV27; cdr3_aa: CASSPRGSGGLGETQYF
clone_size: .; j_call: TRBJ2-7; v_call: TRBV11-2; cdr3_aa: CASRERGGHEQYF
clone_size: .; j_call: TRBJ2-5; v_call: TRBV6-5; cdr3_aa: CASSYSTEYQETQYF
clone_size: .; j_call: TRBJ2-5; v_call: TRBV5-4; cdr3_aa: CASSLWDSQETQYF
clone_size: once; j_call: TRBJ2-7; v_call: TRBV19; cdr3_aa: CASSMTGELSEQYF
clone_size: .; j_call: TRBJ1-3; v_call: TRBV10-3; cdr3_aa: CATTHKRGAPGNTIYF
clone_size: .; j_call: TRBJ2-3; v_call: TRBV10-3; cdr3_aa: CAISESTGGQDTQYF